The next 5 T cell receptor beta chains were all read from a single sample in a study of T cell repertoires in cytomegalovirus infection. TCRdb re-analysed the reads in MiXCR, keeping a single row per CDR3 protein. The data show 560,000 or so distinct CDR3 sequences, about 15% seen once. The source material was CD8+ T cells from PBMCs. Every receptor here comes from a human donor in good health (CMV status not recorded). Some clones in this sample may be carry-over from other donors' samples.

In this sample, this clonotype turned up a few times. The chain links TRBV6-1 to TRBJ1-4, with D unclear. The CDR3 runs to 15 residues. Trimming took off 6 bases at V and 5 bases at J, with 16 bases between the two ends. Germline CDR1 MNHNS, CDR2 SASEGT. The CDR3 here is CASRENPVGNEKLFF. CDR3 sequence (DNA): TGTGCCAGCAGGGAAAATCCGGTAGGGAATGAAAAACTGTTTTTT.

This clonotype was seen many times. The rearrangement links TRBV12-3 or TRBV12-4 to TRBJ2-5; 14 bases align to TRBD2. V lost 6 bases, J lost 5 bases, and 14 bases stayed unmatched. CDR3 size: 18 residues. The CDR3 here is CASSHSTPRTSGGETQYF. The CDR3 nucleotides are TGTGCCAGCAGCCATAGTACGCCTCGGACTAGCGGGGGGGAGACCCAGTACTTC.

This clonotype was detected a few times. The chain joins TRBV7-9 to TRBJ1-1; 9 bases map to TRBD1. CDR1 and CDR2 from the germline V gene are SEHNR and FQNEAQ (reference sequence). The CDR3 runs 16 residues. The V and J ends lost 6 bases and 5 bases, in that order; junction bases with no gene match: 13. In DNA form, the CDR3 reads TGTGCCAGCAGTTGGGGGGACAGGGTCATGGGAACTGAAGCTTTCTTT. Translating gives CASSWGDRVMGTEAFF.

At least ten counts were recorded for this clonotype. The chain joins TRBV7-8 to TRBJ2-7; either TRBD1 or TRBD2 may fit D (5 bases each). The V gene lost 0 bases and the J gene lost 1 base, with 10 bases spanning the gap. The germline CDR1 and CDR2 sequences are SGHVS and FQNEAQ. This CDR3 has 15 residues. CDR3 bases: TGTGCCAGCAGCTTAGCCGGGGCATATTCCTACGAGCAGTACTTC. Its protein product is CASSLAGAYSYEQYF.

This chain connects TRBV12-5 to TRBJ1-5; 7 nucleotides agree with TRBD1. Looked up from germline, CDR1 is LGHNT and CDR2 is FRNRAP. This CDR3 contains 11 residues. The V and J ends lost 6 bases and 8 bases, in that order; junction bases with no gene match: 1. The CDR3 sequence is CASGQGEPQHF. The CDR3 nucleotides are TGTGCTAGTGGGCAGGGGGAGCCCCAGCATTTT. Full variable domain (outside the CDR3, taken from reference TRBV12-5 and TRBJ1-5): DARVTQTPRHKVTEMGQEVTMRCQPILGHNTVFWYRQTMMQGLELLAYFRNRAPLDDSGMPKDRFSAEMPDATLATLKIQPSEPRDSAVYFCASGQGEPQHFGDGTRLSIL.